Listed below are T cell receptor beta chains from one sample, sequenced in a study of CD8+ T cells in alopecia areata. Repertoires were generated with immunoSEQ multiplex PCR, while TCRdb's copy carries only in-frame clones and drops some. Altogether approximately 170,000 clones are present, roughly three fifths being singletons, with the ten largest covering roughly 0.67%. Material: CD4+ T cells sorted from blood, obtained at week 4, from a patient treated with tofacitinib. These receptors all come from a human donor with alopecia areata. CDR3s include the opening cysteine and the closing phenylalanine or tryptophan. A D gene is named only where the DNA matches it firmly. Clone size is stated in some rows and not others, as once, few, many or a class when expanded.

d_call clone_size cdr3_length j_call v_call cdr3_nt cdr3_aa
NA few 14 TRBJ2-7 TRBV7-8 TGTGCCAGCAGCTTAGCTACAAAATCTGGGGAGCAGTACTTC CASSLATKSGEQYF
NA once 10 TRBJ2-7 TRBV20-1 TGCAGTGCTAGAACTCTAGCAACGTACTTC CSARTLATYF
NA NA 13 TRBJ1-5 TRBV30 TGTGCCTGGACCCGGGGGGCGGGACAGCCCCAGCATTTT CAWTRGAGQPQHF
NA few 16 TRBJ2-1 TRBV29-1 TGCAGCGTTGAGTCGGTCGCGGGTAACTCCTACAATGAGCAGTTCTTC CSVESVAGNSYNEQFF
NA NA 18 TRBJ2-3 TRBV7-2 TGTGCCAGCAGCTTAGGCCTAGGGAGCGGCCCATACACAGATACGCAGTATTTT CASSLGLGSGPYTDTQYF
NA NA 13 TRBJ1-5 TRBV29-1 TGCAGCGTTGAAGGAGGGAAGGGTCAGCCCCAGCATTTT CSVEGGKGQPQHF
NA NA 12 TRBJ1-2 TRBV25-1 TGTGCCAGCAGTGACCAGGGATATGGCTACACCTTC CASSDQGYGYTF
NA NA 16 TRBJ2-6 TRBV29-1 TGCAGCGTTGAACAGTTAGGGCTTGCTGGGGCCAACGTCCTGACTTTC CSVEQLGLAGANVLTF
TRBD2 NA 15 TRBJ2-7 TRBV25-1 TGTGCCAGCAGCGACTCGAAGGGGAGGGAACACGAGCAGTACTTC CASSDSKGREHEQYF
NA NA 15 TRBJ1-1 TRBV11-2 TGTGCCAGCAGCTTAAGTGGCTCCATGAACACTGAAGCTTTCTTT CASSLSGSMNTEAFF
TRBD1 NA 15 TRBJ2-6 TRBV29-1 TGCAGCGTTGTTGCAGGGGGCTCTGGGGCCAACGTCCTGACTTTC CSVVAGGSGANVLTF
NA NA 12 TRBJ2-5 TRBV19 TGTGCCAGTAGTATTCTGGGGGAGACCCAGTACTTC CASSILGETQYF
NA few 13 TRBJ2-5 TRBV30 TGTGCCTGGAGTCGGGATCACGGGGGGACCCAGTACTTC CAWSRDHGGTQYF
NA NA 12 TRBJ2-5 TRBV6-6 TGTGCCAGCAGGACCGATGAAGAGACCCAGTACTTC CASRTDEETQYF
TRBD1 NA 15 TRBJ1-2 TRBV5-8 TGTGCCAGCAGCTTGGATCCAGGGGGCAAGGGAGGCTACACCTTC CASSLDPGGKGGYTF
NA NA 14 TRBJ2-5 TRBV5-6 TGTGCCAGCAGCTTGTATGGGAGCCAAGAGACCCAGTACTTC CASSLYGSQETQYF
NA NA 14 TRBJ2-7 TRBV5-1 TGCGCCAGCAGCTTGGACAGGGGCGCGGGGGAGCAGTACTTC CASSLDRGAGEQYF
NA NA 14 TRBJ1-4 TRBV6-5 TGTGCCAGCGCCCTCGAAGCAACTAATGAAAAACTGTTTTTT CASALEATNEKLFF
TRBD2 NA 15 TRBJ2-7 TRBV27 TGTGCCAGCAGTTTAAAGCGGGAGGGCCAGGGAGAGCAGTACTTC CASSLKREGQGEQYF
TRBD2 NA 13 TRBJ2-3 TRBV30 TGTGCCTTCCGGACTAGCAGCACAGATACGCAGTATTTT CAFRTSSTDTQYF
NA few 17 TRBJ1-3 TRBV4-1 TGCGCCAGCAGCCAAGATCTAGGGGAGGCCACTGGAAACACCATATATTTT CASSQDLGEATGNTIYF
TRBD1 NA 15 TRBJ1-2 TRBV14 TGTGCCAGCAGCCAGCCCGGGACAGGCGCCTATGGCTACACCTTC CASSQPGTGAYGYTF
TRBD1 NA 15 TRBJ2-2 TRBV19 TGTGCCACCGGCATGACAGGGTGGGCCACCGGGGAGCTGTTTTTT CATGMTGWATGELFF
NA NA 11 TRBJ2-7 TRBV25-1 TGTGCCAGCAGTGCGTTGTACGAGCAGTACTTC CASSALYEQYF
NA few 13 TRBJ2-1 TRBV30 TGTGCCTGGAGCCCCCGAGGGGGGAATGAGCAGTTCTTC CAWSPRGGNEQFF
TRBD2 NA 15 TRBJ2-7 TRBV7-9 TGTGCCAGCAGCGACCCATATAAGCGGGGAGGCGAGCAGTACTTC CASSDPYKRGGEQYF
TRBD2 NA 18 TRBJ2-2 TRBV19 TGTGCCAGTAGTATTCGCCCCCGGACTAGCGGATGGTTGGGGGAGCTGTTTTTT CASSIRPRTSGWLGELFF
NA NA 11 TRBJ2-3 TRBV5-1 TGCGCCAGCAGCTTGGAAGGGACGCAGTATTTT CASSLEGTQYF
NA few 14 TRBJ2-1 TRBV15 TGTGCCACCAGCATGGAGCGGACAAACAATGAGCAGTTCTTC CATSMERTNNEQFF
NA few 14 TRBJ2-4 TRBV11-2 TGTGCCAGCAGCTTATCCCGGGATACCCAAGTTCGGTACTTC CASSLSRDTQVRYF
NA NA 14 TRBJ1-5 TRBV30 TGTGCCTGGAGCGGCGGACGGAGCAATCAGCCCCAGCATTTT CAWSGGRSNQPQHF
NA NA 12 TRBJ2-7 TRBV30 TGTGCCTGCATACGGGGCTCCTACGAGCAGTACTTC CACIRGSYEQYF
NA NA 15 TRBJ1-1 TRBV10-3 TGTGCCATCAGTGAGGGTTCGGGGATGAACACTGAAGCTTTCTTT CAISEGSGMNTEAFF
NA few 14 TRBJ2-7 TRBV7-9 TGTGCCAGCAGTCCTCGGACCGAGGCCTACGAGCAGTACTTC CASSPRTEAYEQYF
TRBD1 few 13 TRBJ1-2 TRBV29-1 TGCAGCGTTGAAGTTCGGACAGGGGCGAGCTACACCTTC CSVEVRTGASYTF
NA NA 15 TRBJ1-5 TRBV30 TGTGCCTGGAGTCTTCCAAGAAGCAGCAATCAGCCCCAGCATTTT CAWSLPRSSNQPQHF
NA NA 17 TRBJ2-3 TRBV7-2 TGTGCCAGCGCAGCTTTGGGGCAGTCACCTAGCACAGATACGCAGTATTTT CASAALGQSPSTDTQYF
NA NA 13 TRBJ2-7 TRBV29-1 TGCAGCGTTGAAGGCGTCAGGGGATACGAGCAGTACTTC CSVEGVRGYEQYF
NA NA 12 TRBJ1-1 TRBV30 TGTGCCTGGAGTGCGGGGCTTATTGAAGCTTTCTTT CAWSAGLIEAFF
NA NA 13 TRBJ2-1 TRBV7-2 TGTGCCAGCAGCTTAGTTAGAGACAATGAGCAGTTCTTC CASSLVRDNEQFF
TRBD1 NA 14 TRBJ2-7 TRBV9 TGTGCCAGCAGCTTACAGACAGGGGGATACGAGCAGTACTTC CASSLQTGGYEQYF
NA few 12 TRBJ1-3 TRBV29-1 TGCAGCGCCGGGCCTTATGGAAACACCATATATTTT CSAGPYGNTIYF
NA NA 14 TRBJ2-3 TRBV29-1 TGCAGCGTTGAGCGGGGCTCGGGCACAGATACGCAGTATTTT CSVERGSGTDTQYF
NA NA 14 TRBJ2-5 TRBV7-6 TGTGCCAGCAGCATCAGACTAGTCAGAGAGACCCAGTACTTC CASSIRLVRETQYF
NA once 11 TRBJ2-7 TRBV6-1 TGTGCCAGCACGGAGGGTATCGAGCAGTACTTC CASTEGIEQYF
NA NA 16 TRBJ2-6 TRBV30 TGTGCCTGGAGTCCCCCTGGAGTCTCTGGGGCCAACGTCCTGACTTTC CAWSPPGVSGANVLTF
NA NA 12 TRBJ2-3 TRBV10-3 TGTGCCATAACAGGGAACACAGATACGCAGTATTTT CAITGNTDTQYF
NA NA 17 TRBJ2-3 TRBV11-2 TGTGCCAGCAGGCTCCGGTTGGCGGACTTGTACACAGATACGCAGTATTTT CASRLRLADLYTDTQYF
NA few 17 TRBJ2-1 TRBV7-9 TGTGCCAGCAGCCCCCCTTGGCGCGACAACGCCCTCAATGAGCAGTTCTTC CASSPPWRDNALNEQFF
NA NA 13 TRBJ1-4 TRBV4-1 TGCGCCAGCAGCCCAGGGATCAATGAAAAACTGTTTTTT CASSPGINEKLFF
NA NA 15 TRBJ1-4 TRBV19 TGTGCCAGTAGTCCGACTGAATCAACTAATGAAAAACTGTTTTTT CASSPTESTNEKLFF
NA few 15 TRBJ2-1 TRBV29-1 TGCAGCGCTGGTAGGCAGCGGCAAGTAAACAATGAGCAGTTCTTC CSAGRQRQVNNEQFF
NA NA 14 TRBJ2-7 TRBV11-2 TGTGCCAGCAGCTTAGGGACAGCTTCCTACGAGCAGTACTTC CASSLGTASYEQYF
NA NA 11 TRBJ2-5 TRBV28 TGTGCCAGCAGTGGCGAGGATTCCCAGTACTTC CASSGEDSQYF
NA NA 14 TRBJ2-7 TRBV28 TGTGCCAGCAGTGGGTGGGGGGCAGTTAACGAGCAGTACTTC CASSGWGAVNEQYF
NA NA 13 TRBJ2-5 TRBV5-6 TGTGCCAGCAGCCGCGGGACAACGAGGACCCAGTACTTC CASSRGTTRTQYF
TRBD1 NA 12 TRBJ1-2 TRBV7-6 TGTGCCAGCAGCTTAGGACAGGGAGGCTACACCTTC CASSLGQGGYTF